This is a list of T cell receptor beta chains from one sample in a study of blood T cell repertoires in COVID-19. Using immunoSEQ multiplex PCR, the repertoire was profiled, and TCRdb retains in-frame clones only, with some absent. The sample consists of under 350,000 clones, 85% to 90% of them appearing once. The sequenced sample consisted of peripheral blood. The origin of the receptors is a woman aged 25 to 39 with COVID-19, enrolled during active disease. Both conserved end residues are part of each CDR3. A D gene is named only where the DNA matches it firmly. A clone size is listed for some rows: how often the clone was seen (once, few, many), or a class if it is expanded.

D gene	clone size	V gene	J gene	CDR3 protein	CDR3 DNA
NA	NA	TRBV19	TRBJ1-5	CASRTGTTNQPQHF	TGTGCCAGTAGAACCGGGACAACCAATCAGCCCCAGCATTTT
TRBD2	NA	TRBV7-6	TRBJ2-1	CASSRGLAGGPVAYNEQFF	TGTGCCAGCAGCCGGGGGCTAGCGGGGGGGCCCGTCGCCTACAATGAGCAGTTCTTC
NA	once	TRBV6-1	TRBJ1-3	CASSEGSASQNTIYF	TGTGCCAGCAGTGAAGGGAGCGCTTCTCAAAACACCATATATTTT
NA	once	TRBV7-8	TRBJ1-1	CASSLVQGTTEAFF	TGTGCCAGCAGCTTAGTTCAGGGGACCACTGAAGCTTTCTTT
NA	NA	TRBV2	TRBJ1-2	CASSLTYEYGYTF	TGTGCCAGCAGTCTAACCTACGAATATGGCTACACCTTC
TRBD2	once	TRBV2	TRBJ2-5	CASSETASGVQETQYF	TGTGCCAGCAGTGAAACTGCTAGCGGGGTTCAAGAGACCCAGTACTTC
NA	NA	TRBV7-9	TRBJ2-3	CASSFGTTDTQYF	TGTGCCAGCAGCTTTGGGACTACAGATACGCAGTATTTT
NA	NA	TRBV6-5	TRBJ2-7	CASSMTVYEQYF	TGTGCCAGCAGTATGACAGTCTACGAGCAGTACTTC
NA	NA	TRBV12-3/TRBV12-4	TRBJ1-2	CASSRTANYGYTF	TGTGCCAGCAGTAGGACAGCTAACTATGGCTACACCTTC
NA	NA	TRBV4-2	TRBJ1-1	CASSQDIIAFF	TGTGCCAGCAGCCAAGATATAATTGCTTTCTTT
TRBD1	NA	TRBV15	TRBJ1-2	CATSRGTGRDYGYTF	TGTGCCACCAGCAGAGGGACAGGGCGGGACTATGGCTACACCTTC
NA	once	TRBV15	TRBJ1-6	CATSSHRDGGSPLHF	TGTGCCACCAGCAGCCACCGGGATGGCGGGTCACCCCTCCACTTT
TRBD1	NA	TRBV5-4	TRBJ1-1	CASSSQTGRKNTEAFF	TGTGCCAGCAGCTCCCAGACAGGGCGGAAGAACACTGAAGCTTTCTTT
TRBD1	NA	TRBV4-1	TRBJ2-5	CASSHTTGDETQYF	TGCGCCAGCAGCCACACTACAGGGGATGAGACCCAGTACTTC
NA	NA	TRBV7-9	TRBJ1-4	CASSEDSTNEKLFF	TGTGCCAGCAGCGAGGACAGCACTAATGAAAAACTGTTTTTT
NA	NA	TRBV5-4	TRBJ1-3	CASSRASVDTIYF	TGTGCCAGCAGCCGGGCTAGCGTGGACACCATATATTTT
NA	NA	TRBV19	TRBJ1-5	CASSHARDTDQPQHF	TGTGCCAGTAGCCACGCCCGGGACACAGATCAGCCCCAGCATTTT
NA	NA	TRBV11-3	TRBJ1-1	CASSLAGNTEAFF	TGTGCCAGCAGCTTAGCAGGAAACACTGAAGCTTTCTTT
TRBD2	NA	TRBV4-1	TRBJ2-1	CASSQTPSGGNNEQFF	TGCGCCAGCAGCCAAACCCCTAGCGGGGGGAATAATGAGCAGTTCTTC
TRBD1	NA	TRBV25-1	TRBJ1-5	CASSAAGTVNQPQHF	TGTGCCAGCAGCGCGGCCGGGACAGTAAATCAGCCCCAGCATTTT
NA	NA	TRBV7-8	TRBJ1-5	CASSRQVNSNQPQHF	TGTGCCAGCAGTAGACAGGTGAATAGCAATCAGCCCCAGCATTTT
NA	once	TRBV7-9	TRBJ1-1	CASSTPRGNLDTEAFF	TGTGCCAGCAGCACCCCGAGGGGGAATCTAGACACTGAAGCTTTCTTT
TRBD1	NA	TRBV9	TRBJ1-2	CASKRQGDYGYTF	TGTGCCAGCAAGCGACAGGGGGACTATGGCTACACCTTC
NA	once	TRBV7-9	TRBJ1-2	CASSLGGLNYGYTF	TGTGCCAGCAGCTTAGGGGGCCTCAACTATGGCTACACCTTC
NA	NA	TRBV2	TRBJ1-3	CASTNSGNTIYF	TGTGCCAGCACTAACTCTGGAAACACCATATATTTT
NA	NA	TRBV6-5	TRBJ2-3	CASTFLHTQYF	TGTGCCAGCACTTTCCTCCATACGCAGTATTTT
TRBD2	NA	TRBV2	TRBJ2-3	CASSRTSGSDTQYF	TGTGCCAGCAGTCGGACTAGCGGATCAGATACGCAGTATTTT
TRBD1	once	TRBV4-1	TRBJ2-6	CASSLTRGQGSGANVLTF	TGCGCCAGCAGCCTGACCCGGGGACAGGGTTCTGGGGCCAACGTCCTGACTTTC
TRBD1	NA	TRBV2	TRBJ1-5	CASSPGGLGNQPQHF	TGTGCCAGCAGTCCAGGGGGCTTGGGCAATCAGCCCCAGCATTTT
TRBD1	NA	TRBV7-9	TRBJ1-2	CASSLGTGYGYTF	TGTGCCAGCAGCTTGGGGACAGGGTATGGCTACACCTTC
TRBD2	NA	TRBV18	TRBJ2-7	CASSRAGGAYEQYF	TGTGCCAGCTCCCGGGCGGGGGGGGCCTACGAGCAGTACTTC
TRBD2	many	TRBV19	TRBJ2-1	CASSWRLGSGGRYEQFF	TGTGCCAGTAGTTGGCGGCTTGGGAGCGGGGGAAGATATGAGCAGTTCTTC
NA	NA	TRBV2	TRBJ1-5	CASEDSSNQPQHF	TGTGCCAGCGAAGACAGTAGCAATCAGCCCCAGCATTTT
NA	once	TRBV27	TRBJ2-1	CASSLSGTYNEQFF	TGTGCCAGCAGTTTATCGGGGACTTACAATGAGCAGTTCTTC
TRBD1	NA	TRBV19	TRBJ1-1	CASSTPRTGGILGAFF	TGTGCCAGTAGTACTCCCAGGACAGGGGGTATTCTGGGAGCTTTCTTT
TRBD2	NA	TRBV6-4	TRBJ2-1	CASSDQTSGGANEQFF	TGTGCCAGCAGTGATCAGACTAGCGGGGGGGCAAATGAGCAGTTCTTC
TRBD1	NA	TRBV10-3	TRBJ1-3	CAISEGQGMAGNTIYF	TGTGCCATCAGTGAAGGACAGGGGATGGCTGGAAACACCATATATTTT
TRBD1	NA	TRBV2	TRBJ1-3	CASRTDRGLSPIYF	TGTGCCAGCAGGACGGACAGGGGCTTAAGCCCCATATATTTT
TRBD1	NA	TRBV19	TRBJ1-1	CASSGLFNRGVSNTEAFF	TGTGCCAGTAGTGGCTTATTTAACAGGGGGGTTTCGAACACTGAAGCTTTCTTT
NA	few	TRBV2	TRBJ2-1	CASTLEGSSSYNEQFF	TGTGCCAGCACCCTTGAGGGTTCCAGCTCCTACAATGAGCAGTTCTTC
TRBD1	NA	TRBV6-6	TRBJ1-1	CASSYSGAGGTEAFF	TGTGCCAGCAGTTACTCGGGGGCAGGGGGCACCGAAGCTTTCTTT
NA	NA	TRBV2	TRBJ1-1	CASTGQNTEAFF	TGTGCCAGCACGGGACAAAACACTGAAGCTTTCTTT
NA	NA	TRBV4-1	TRBJ2-3	CASSQAPSAGAGTQYF	TGCGCCAGCAGCCAAGCCCCCTCTGCGGGGGCCGGTACGCAGTATTTT
NA	NA	TRBV4-1	TRBJ1-1	CASSQAAGAAAFF	TGCGCCAGCAGCCAAGCTGCAGGGGCTGCTGCTTTCTTT
NA	NA	TRBV7-9	TRBJ2-7	CASSEQGVEQYF	TGTGCCAGCAGCGAACAAGGGGTCGAGCAGTACTTC
TRBD1	NA	TRBV11-2	TRBJ1-1	CASRTTGGVNTEAFF	TGTGCCAGCAGAACAACAGGGGGGGTGAACACTGAAGCTTTCTTT
TRBD1	NA	TRBV29-1	TRBJ2-1	CSVEGQGGSYNEQFF	TGCAGCGTCGAAGGACAGGGGGGCTCCTACAATGAGCAGTTCTTC
TRBD1	NA	TRBV29-1	TRBJ2-2	CSVRQGGNTGELFF	TGCAGCGTTCGACAGGGGGGGAACACCGGGGAGCTGTTTTTT
NA	NA	TRBV5-1	TRBJ2-1	CASSLVAEQFF	TGCGCCAGCAGCTTGGTAGCTGAGCAGTTCTTC
NA	NA	TRBV19	TRBJ2-1	CASSMGAGPSSYNEQFF	TGTGCCAGTAGTATGGGAGCGGGCCCGAGCTCCTACAATGAGCAGTTCTTC
TRBD1	NA	TRBV5-5	TRBJ2-3	CASSLSTRDRGPADTQYF	TGTGCCAGCAGCTTGAGCACCCGGGACAGGGGGCCGGCAGATACGCAGTATTTT
NA	NA	TRBV7-9	TRBJ2-3	CASSLGPLGGTDTQYF	TGTGCCAGCAGCTTAGGTCCCCTAGGGGGCACAGATACGCAGTATTTT
NA	once	TRBV20-1	TRBJ1-1	CSASQGARNTEAFF	TGCAGTGCTAGTCAGGGTGCGCGGAACACTGAAGCTTTCTTT
NA	NA	TRBV5-1	TRBJ2-4	CASSPMTASTKNIQYF	TGCGCCAGCAGCCCGATGACAGCTTCCACCAAAAACATTCAGTACTTC
NA	NA	TRBV28	TRBJ1-4	CASSFPLGDEKLFF	TGTGCCAGCAGTTTCCCTCTTGGAGATGAAAAACTGTTTTTT
TRBD2	NA	TRBV4-2	TRBJ2-3	CASSQDHIGLAGHADTQYF	TGTGCCAGCAGCCAAGACCACATCGGGCTAGCGGGGCATGCAGATACGCAGTATTTT
NA	NA	TRBV19	TRBJ2-2	CATAERGFTGELFF	TGTGCCACCGCCGAGAGGGGGTTTACCGGGGAGCTGTTTTTT
NA	NA	TRBV25-1	TRBJ2-1	CASSGLGALFF	TGTGCCAGCAGTGGGCTAGGCGCCTTGTTCTTC
TRBD1	NA	TRBV7-2	TRBJ1-2	CASSNDRGASIYGYTF	TGTGCCAGCAGCAATGACAGGGGCGCCTCCATATATGGCTACACCTTC